This is a list of T cell receptor beta chains from one sample in a study of T cells in Graves' hyperthyroidism and ophthalmopathy. TCRdb fed the multiplex PCR reads into MiXCR, producing one record per CDR3 protein. The sample has about 360,000 distinct CDR3 sequences; about 13% are singletons. The sample taken for sequencing was blood. All receptors derive from a woman aged 18-29 years with Graves' hyperthyroidism. The CDR3 runs from the conserved cysteine through the conserved F or W. Each record gives: V gene, clone size, J gene, D gene, CDR3 DNA, CDR3 protein. D genes are given only for firm matches. Size is omitted from some rows. Given values are once, few, many or a class for expanded clones.

>TRBV30|many|TRBJ2-7|NA
TGTGCCTGGAGTGCTGGGGTCGAGCAGTACTTC
CAWSAGVEQYF
>TRBV7-6|many|TRBJ2-3|NA
TGTGCCAGCACCCTATCGGGCGGGAAGGGGCCAGATACGCAGTATTTT
CASTLSGGKGPDTQYF
>TRBV6-1|NA|TRBJ1-2|NA
TGTGCCAGCAGTGCGCAAAGTAACTATGGCTACACCTTC
CASSAQSNYGYTF
>TRBV3-1|NA|TRBJ1-1|NA
TGTGCCAGCAGCCATAGGGCAGGGGAAGCTTTCTTT
CASSHRAGEAFF
>TRBV9|many|TRBJ2-2|TRBD2
TGTGCCAGCAGCGTAGCACTAGCGGGATTCGCGAACACCGGGGAGCTGTTTTTT
CASSVALAGFANTGELFF
>TRBV4-2|NA|TRBJ2-1|NA
TGTGCCAGCAGCCAAGTTGGGGGGAAGGGGATGGAGCAGTTCTTC
CASSQVGGKGMEQFF
>TRBV20-1|NA|TRBJ2-7|TRBD1
TGCAGTGCAAGTACTCAGCAGGGGGCGCTGGGCTACGAGCAGTACTTC
CSASTQQGALGYEQYF
>TRBV20-1|few|TRBJ2-1|NA
TGCAGTGCTAGAACCCAACTACTATACAATGAGCAGTTCTTC
CSARTQLLYNEQFF
>TRBV6-5|NA|TRBJ1-1|NA
TGTGCCAGCAGTTATGGAGAAGTGAACACTGAAGCTTTCTTT
CASSYGEVNTEAFF
>TRBV20-1|NA|TRBJ1-3|NA
TGCAGTGCTAGAGATATTAGGACGGCGGGAAACACCATATATTTT
CSARDIRTAGNTIYF
>TRBV11-2|NA|TRBJ2-5|NA
TGTGCCAGCAGCATTAACAGGGTAGTATCAGAGACCCAGTACTTC
CASSINRVVSETQYF
>TRBV4-2|few|TRBJ2-5|NA
TGTGCCAGCAGCCTCGTACCCCCGGAGACCCAGTACTTC
CASSLVPPETQYF
>TRBV28|many|TRBJ2-2|TRBD2
TGTGCCAGCAGTCGACTAGCTAGCACCGGGGAGCTGTTTTTT
CASSRLASTGELFF
>TRBV6-1|many|TRBJ1-6|NA
TGTGCCAGCAGAGGAGGGGGAGGGGTAGGAAATTCACCCCTCCACTTT
CASRGGGGVGNSPLHF
>TRBV10-3|many|TRBJ1-1|TRBD1
TGTGCCATCAAGACAGGGGTGAACACTGAAGCTTTCTTT
CAIKTGVNTEAFF
>TRBV20-1|many|TRBJ2-5|NA
TGCAGTGCTGGATGGAAGACCCGGTACTTC
CSAGWKTRYF
>TRBV5-1|many|TRBJ1-5|NA
TGCGCCAGCAGCTTCAATGGGGCGAGGAATCAGCCCCAGCATTTT
CASSFNGARNQPQHF
>TRBV28|many|TRBJ1-1|NA
TGTGCCAGCGCCAATCAGGGGCATACTGAAGCTTTCTTT
CASANQGHTEAFF
>TRBV9|many|TRBJ2-3|NA
TGTGCCAGCAGCGTAGAGGCTAGGGGGGATGATACGCAGTATTTT
CASSVEARGDDTQYF
>TRBV11-2|many|TRBJ1-1|TRBD1
TGTGCCAGCAGCCTACTTTTCGGGACAGGGGGCATTTTGAACACTGAAGCTTTCTTT
CASSLLFGTGGILNTEAFF
>TRBV6-1|once|TRBJ2-7|TRBD1
TGTGCCAGCAGGGGACAGGGGGACAATCGGGAGCAGTACTTC
CASRGQGDNREQYF
>TRBV5-1|many|TRBJ2-1|NA
TGCGCCAGCAGCTTGGCGGACGACTACAATGAGCAGTTCTTC
CASSLADDYNEQFF
>TRBV5-1|many|TRBJ2-7|TRBD2
TGCGCCAGCAGCCAACGGACTAGCGGGGACGAGCAGTACTTC
CASSQRTSGDEQYF
>TRBV11-3|many|TRBJ1-4|NA
TGTGCCAGCAGCTTAGGTGATGATTGTGAAAAACTGTTTTTT
CASSLGDDCEKLFF
>TRBV7-2|many|TRBJ1-2|NA
TGTGCCAGCAGTCCTACCGGTGGGGCGGACTATGGCTACACCTTC
CASSPTGGADYGYTF
>TRBV19|few|TRBJ1-5|NA
TGTGCCAGTAGTATAGTAGACAGGCCCCAGCATTTT
CASSIVDRPQHF
>TRBV12-3/TRBV12-4|NA|TRBJ1-6|NA
TGTGCCAGCAGCTCCCGGGGAGTGTCCTATAATTCACCCCTCCACTTT
CASSSRGVSYNSPLHF
>TRBV27|many|TRBJ2-1|TRBD2
TGTGCCAGCCAAAAGGGCGGACTAGTGTTCAATGAGCAGTTCTTC
CASQKGGLVFNEQFF
>TRBV20-1|NA|TRBJ2-1|NA
TGCAGTGCTAGAGATCATGGAGGGCAGTTCTTC
CSARDHGGQFF
>TRBV6-1|many|TRBJ1-4|TRBD1
TGTGCCAGCAGGAGGCAGGGGGATAATGAAAAACTGTTTTTT
CASRRQGDNEKLFF
>TRBV9|NA|TRBJ2-7|TRBD2
TGTGCCAGCAGCCTTCGGGGTAGCGGGGTTGATTCCCCCTACGAGCAGTACTTC
CASSLRGSGVDSPYEQYF
>TRBV10-3|many|TRBJ2-7|NA
TGTGCCGTAGGGGATGCCTACGAGCAGTACTTC
CAVGDAYEQYF
>TRBV3-1|many|TRBJ1-1|NA
TGTGCCAGCAGCCAAGTACGGGGCCCACCGATTCTGGGGGCTTTCTTT
CASSQVRGPPILGAFF
>TRBV12-3/TRBV12-4|many|TRBJ1-6|NA
TGTGCCAGCAGTCCCCGTCTCGACTCACCCCTCCACTTT
CASSPRLDSPLHF
>TRBV7-2|many|TRBJ2-1|NA
TGTGCCAGCAGCTTAGTGTATGGGAATGAGCAGTTCTTC
CASSLVYGNEQFF
>TRBV28|medium-sized|TRBJ2-3|NA
TGTGCCAGCACTTTAGGGGTTGGGGTGGTCGGCACAGATACGCAGTATTTT
CASTLGVGVVGTDTQYF
>TRBV7-2|few|TRBJ1-6|NA
TGTGCCAGCAGCTTAGCTTCAGGTTTAGTTTCCCTTTCTTCACCCCTCCACTTT
CASSLASGLVSLSSPLHF
>TRBV2|many|TRBJ2-7|TRBD2
TGTGCCACCAGGCGGGAGGGCCTGAACGAGCAGTACTTC
CATRREGLNEQYF